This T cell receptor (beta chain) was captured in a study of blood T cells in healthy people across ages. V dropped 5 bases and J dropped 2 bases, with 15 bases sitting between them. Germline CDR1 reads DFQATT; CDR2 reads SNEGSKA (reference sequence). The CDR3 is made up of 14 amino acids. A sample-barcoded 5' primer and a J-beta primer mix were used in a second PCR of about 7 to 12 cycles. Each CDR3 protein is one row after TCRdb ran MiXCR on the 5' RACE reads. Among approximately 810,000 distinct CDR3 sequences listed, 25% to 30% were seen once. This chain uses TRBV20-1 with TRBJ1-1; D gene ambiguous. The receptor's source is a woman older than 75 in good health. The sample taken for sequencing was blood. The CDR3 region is CSAHPPGKNTEAFF. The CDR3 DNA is TGCAGTGCTCACCCTCCTGGCAAAAACACTGAAGCTTTCTTT.